Described below is a single T cell receptor (beta chain) sequence and its context. Its antigen remains unknown. The data originate from a study of lymphopenia after photon versus proton radiotherapy. Overall study results and limits: Oligoclonal CD8+ Temra expansion after nadir drove photon patients' diversity drop. Under photons, naive T cells and diversity fell while effector/memory populations rose. A bigger post-nadir fall in TCR diversity correlated inversely with survival time in deceased patients. Only patients who died were analyzed for survival; proton advantage is unproven.

The CDR3 has 10 residues. The V gene's germline CDR1 is SNHLY and CDR2 FYNNEI. V was cut by 3 bases and J by 7 bases, with 3 bases left in between. The method was immunoSEQ multiplex PCR; TCRdb's version includes in-frame clones alone and lacks a portion of them. This sample carries 37,000 or so clones, around 85% of them seen once, and the ten largest clones take about 2.9%. The TCR was taken from a man aged 45-65 years with gastric cancer. The V call is TRBV2, the J call TRBJ2-5; D is undetermined. Here the sequenced sample was peripheral blood, taken from a patient treated with photon-based radiotherapy. The CDR3: CASSEGTQYF. In nucleotides, the CDR3 is TGTGCCAGCAGTGAGGGGACCCAGTACTTC.